These 16 T cell receptor beta chains came from one sample sequenced in a study of cytomegalovirus exposure and HLA in healthy donors. A multiplex PCR was run with 60 Vbeta primers and 13 Jbeta primers. Sequenced by immunoSEQ multiplex PCR; TCRdb stores in-frame clones only, minus some. The sample consists of approximately 150,000 clones, approximately 74% of them appearing once. Material for sequencing was PBMCs. The receptors were gathered from a woman aged 25 to 45 in good health and CMV-seronegative.

The rearrangement uses TRBV9 and TRBJ2-2; possible D gene TRBD2, 6 bases. The CDR3 loop spans 13 amino acids. Germline V gene sequence: CDR1 SGDLS, CDR2 YYNGEE. V lost 3 bases, J lost 6 bases, and 9 bases lay in between. The CDR3 loop reads CASSGLVAGELFF. The CDR3 coding sequence is TGTGCCAGCAGCGGACTAGTCGCCGGGGAGCTGTTTTTT.

This chain joins TRBV7-6 and TRBJ1-1; 7 nucleotides match TRBD1. Germline CDR1 and CDR2: SGHVS and FNYEAQ. The CDR3 has 15 amino acids. V gave up 5 bases and J gave up 0 bases; unmatched junction bases: 6. This CDR3 is CASSVHRGLNTEAFF. In DNA form, the CDR3 reads TGTGCCAGCAGCGTACACAGGGGCCTGAACACTGAAGCTTTCTTT.

The chain links TRBV13 to TRBJ2-3; 12 bases are a match to TRBD2. There are 18 residues in the CDR3. The V gene end was trimmed by 5 bases and the J gene end by 0 bases; junction bases not matched to a gene: 9. Germline values: CDR1 PRHDT, CDR2 FYEKMQ (reference sequence). The CDR3 region is CASSTYLAGGPSTDTQYF. CDR3 bases: TGTGCCAGCAGCACCTACCTAGCGGGGGGGCCTAGCACAGATACGCAGTATTTT.

CDR3 amino acids: CASSLLTPSSYNEQFF. DNA of the CDR3: TGTGCCAGCAGTTTGTTGACTCCGAGCTCCTACAATGAGCAGTTCTTC. This chain links TRBV27 with TRBJ2-1; D not certain. The V gene's germline CDR1 is MNHEY and CDR2 SMNVEV (reference sequence). The CDR3 has 16 residues. Trimming stripped 3 bases from V and 0 bases from J, with 12 bases between.

J is TRBJ1-1 and V is TRBV4-1; D is unresolved. The V end was cut by 0 bases, the J end by 7 bases, with 18 bases between. The germline V gene encodes CDR1 MGHRA and CDR2 YSYEKL. The CDR3 spans 16 residues. The CDR3 here is CASSQDRKGRGIEAFF. CDR3 in DNA: TGCGCCAGCAGCCAAGATCGAAAAGGGAGAGGGATTGAAGCTTTCTTT.

The V call is TRBV18, the J call TRBJ1-5; maybe TRBD1 (6 bases). Trimming shortened V by 4 bases and J by 2 bases, and 12 bases separated the two germline ends. Per germline, CDR1 KGHSH and CDR2 LQKENI. The CDR3 has 15 residues. CDR3 region: CASSRTGIRNQPQHF. CDR3 DNA sequence: TGTGCCAGCTCACGCACAGGGATTCGCAATCAGCCCCAGCATTTT.

CDR3 DNA: TGTGCCAGCGGTTTGGGGGGAGTCGGGGAGACCCAGTACTTC. Its protein is CASGLGGVGETQYF. The chain uses TRBV7-3 and TRBJ2-5; D is perhaps TRBD2 (6 bases). Deletions cut 8 bases from V and 5 bases from J, with 18 bases between. The CDR3 has 14 amino acids. Germline V gene data show CDR1 as SGHTA and CDR2 as FQGTGA.

This chain uses TRBV5-5 with TRBJ2-1; D might be TRBD2 (5 bases). This CDR3 spans 15 amino acids. Trimming took 7 bases from V and 0 from J, leaving 14 bases between them. The germline V gene encodes CDR1 SGHKS and CDR2 YYEKEE (reference sequence). The CDR3 region is CASHAGPSSYNEQFF. The CDR3 DNA reads TGTGCCAGCCACGCGGGCCCTAGCTCCTACAATGAGCAGTTCTTC.

The chain uses TRBV19 and TRBJ2-2; 8 nucleotides line up with TRBD2. Germline-derived CDR1 and CDR2 are LNHDA and SQIVND (reference sequence). The CDR3 is 16 amino acids. Unmatched junction bases numbered 11, after V lost 8 bases and J lost 3 bases. This CDR3 is CASSSTSGKYTGELFF. DNA of the CDR3: TGTGCCAGTTCCTCAACTAGCGGAAAATACACCGGGGAGCTGTTTTTT.

V usage is TRBV6-6 and J usage is TRBJ2-5; 8 bases map to TRBD2. In germline, CDR1 is MNHNY, CDR2 SVGAGI (reference sequence). The CDR3 sequence is 13 residues long. After removal of 8 bases from V and 4 bases from J, the junction contained 6 bases not matched to a gene. The DNA for the CDR3 is TGTGCCAGCGGACGGGGGGGCCTAGAGACCCAGTACTTC. Amino acids: CASGRGGLETQYF.

V and J are TRBV7-2 and TRBJ2-7; the D gene is possibly TRBD1 (7 bases). The ends were cut back, 5 bases at V and 7 bases at J, with 18 bases in the middle. Per germline, CDR1 SGHTA and CDR2 FQGNSA. The CDR3 sequence is 14 residues long. CDR3 protein: CASSQGGPLLEQYF. The CDR3 nucleotides read TGTGCCAGCAGCCAGGGGGGACCCCTCTTGGAGCAGTACTTC.

The chain recombines TRBV29-1 with TRBJ2-3, with D unresolved. Germline V CDR1 and CDR2: SQVTM, ANQGSEA. The CDR3 sequence is 11 residues long. The V end lost 3 bases, the J end lost 8 bases, and 9 bases lay between the germline ends. The CDR3 reads CSVDGSGTQYF. Written as DNA, the CDR3 is TGCAGCGTTGATGGCAGTGGTACGCAGTATTTT.

The V gene is TRBV5-1, the J gene TRBJ2-1; 11 nucleotides line up with TRBD2. The J segment lost 4 bases and the V segment lost 3 bases, leaving 6 bases of the junction unmatched. Germline-derived CDR1 and CDR2 are SGHRS and YFSETQ. The CDR3 contains 16 residues. In DNA, the CDR3 is TGCGCCAGCAGCTCCGGACTAGCGGGCTCATACAATGAGCAGTTCTTC. Translation: CASSSGLAGSYNEQFF.

The rearrangement links TRBV5-1 to TRBJ2-1, with TRBD1 matching 9 bases. The CDR3 covers 14 residues. V shed 4 bases, J shed 5 bases, and the junction held 4 bases outside the gene matches. Looked up from germline, CDR1 is SGHRS and CDR2 is YFSETQ. CDR3 amino acids: CASSPTGGNNEQFF. The CDR3, as DNA: TGCGCCAGCAGCCCGACAGGGGGAAACAATGAGCAGTTCTTC.

The chain couples TRBV5-1 to TRBJ2-1; 8 positions match TRBD1. Germline loops: CDR1 SGHRS, CDR2 YFSETQ. Trimming at V came to 4 bases and at J to 6 bases, leaving 9 bases not matched to a gene. The CDR3 loop spans 15 amino acids. The CDR3 here is CASSLGQGEVNEQFF. The CDR3 DNA is TGCGCCAGCAGCCTAGGACAGGGAGAGGTCAATGAGCAGTTCTTC.

This rearrangement joins TRBV7-9 to TRBJ2-4; D not certain. Germline CDR1 and CDR2: SEHNR and FQNEAQ (reference sequence). This CDR3 has 16 amino acids. The V end lost 5 bases, the J end lost 3 bases, and 17 bases lay between the germline ends. The CDR3 DNA is TGTGCCAGCAGCATAACCTCCGAGGCCGGCAAAAACATTCAGTACTTC. This codes for CASSITSEAGKNIQYF.